These 15 T cell receptor beta chains were sequenced from one sample in a study of CD8 T cells in Susac syndrome. The authors reverse transcribed about 0.5 to 1 ug RNA with random hexamers. Using its own MiXCR run on the immunoSEQ multiplex PCR reads, TCRdb lists one record per CDR3 protein. The data show 50,000 or so distinct CDR3 sequences, 92% seen once. The sample was CD8+ T cells from PBMCs. Receptors originate from a human donor in good health.

The chain joins TRBV5-1 to TRBJ2-7, with a weak D call TRBD2 (5 bases). Germline loops: CDR1 SGHRS, CDR2 YFSETQ. Trimming took off 4 bases at V and 5 bases at J, with 19 bases between the two ends. The CDR3 has 15 amino acids. The CDR3 DNA sequence: TGCGCCAGCAGCCAGACATCCCGGGGAACCGACGAGCAGTACTTC. Encoded protein: CASSQTSRGTDEQYF.

V is TRBV29-1 and J is TRBJ2-1, with 11 bases lining up with TRBD2. Trimming cost V 1 base and J 0 bases; bases outside gene matches: 11. Germline V gene lookup returns CDR1 SQVTM and CDR2 ANQGSEA. CDR3 length: 19 amino acids. In DNA, the CDR3 is TGCAGCGTTGAAGGGTGGCCTAGCGGGAGGCCGAGCTCCTACAATGAGCAGTTCTTC. It yields the protein CSVEGWPSGRPSSYNEQFF.

The chain employs TRBV2 and TRBJ1-1; D gene uncertain. The CDR3 totals 14 residues. The germline V gene encodes CDR1 SNHLY and CDR2 FYNNEI. V lost 4 bases and J lost 0, with 9 bases in between. DNA of the CDR3: TGTGCCAGCAGTGGTACAGTTTTGAACACTGAAGCTTTCTTT. Protein: CASSGTVLNTEAFF.

In nucleotides, the CDR3 is TGTGCCAGCAGCCAAGATACCAGGGACTATGGCTACACCTTC. It encodes CASSQDTRDYGYTF. The chain has TRBV3-1 and TRBJ1-2; D possibly corresponds to TRBD1 (5 bases). V was clipped by 0 bases and J by 3 bases, with 8 bases between them. CDR3 size: 14 residues. Germline V lookup: CDR1 LGHDT, CDR2 YNNKEL (reference sequence).

CDR3 region: CASSPRDRPYEQYF. The CDR3 nucleotides are TGTGCCAGCAGCCCCCGGGACAGGCCCTACGAGCAGTACTTC. The chain couples TRBV3-1 to TRBJ2-7; 8 bases map to TRBD1. CDR3 length equals 14 residues. Trimming removed 4 bases from V and 2 bases from J; junction bases left unmatched: 4. Germline CDR1 is LGHDT and CDR2 is YNNKEL (reference sequence).

The rearrangement uses TRBV11-2 and TRBJ2-7; D is ambiguous. The CDR3 consists of 14 residues. Per germline, CDR1 SGHAT and CDR2 FQNNGV. V was shortened by 1 base and J by 5 bases, with 12 bases between the two germline ends. This CDR3 is CASSLAQAPNEQYF. For the CDR3, the DNA is TGTGCCAGCAGCTTAGCCCAGGCCCCCAACGAGCAGTACTTC.

The chain has TRBV25-1 and TRBJ2-5, with TRBD1 as a possible D gene (7 bases). The CDR3 spans 14 residues. The germline V gene has CDR1 MGHDK and CDR2 SYGVNS. The germline V and J ends were trimmed by 2 bases and 4 bases, with 11 bases remaining between them. In DNA form, the CDR3 reads TGTGCCAGCAGTGAAGCAGGGGGACTAGAGACCCAGTACTTC. Encoded protein: CASSEAGGLETQYF.

This chain uses TRBV6-5 with TRBJ2-1; D remains ambiguous. The germline V gene encodes CDR1 MNHEY and CDR2 SVGAGI. Trimming stripped 5 bases from V and 7 bases from J, with 9 bases between. The length of the CDR3 is 12 residues. CDR3 loop: CASSGKGNEQFF. DNA for the CDR3: TGTGCCAGCAGTGGCAAGGGTAATGAGCAGTTCTTC.

The chain joins TRBV19 to TRBJ2-5; 10 bases are a match to TRBD1. The CDR3 runs to 17 residues. The junction had 11 bases not matched to a gene; V was cut back by 5 bases and J by 2 bases. Germline loops: CDR1 LNHDA, CDR2 SQIVND (reference sequence). CDR3 sequence (DNA): TGTGCCAGTAGTTCCGTGAGGGACAGGGGTCCACAAGAGACCCAGTACTTC. Translation gives CASSSVRDRGPQETQYF.

The J gene is TRBJ2-5, the V gene TRBV2; a possible D gene is TRBD1 (6 bases). This CDR3 contains 14 residues. Germline loops: CDR1 SNHLY, CDR2 FYNNEI. The V and J ends lost 1 base and 4 bases respectively, with 10 bases between them. The CDR3: CASSEGGGGETQYF. The CDR3 coding sequence is TGTGCCAGCAGTGAAGGAGGGGGTGGAGAGACCCAGTACTTC.

The chain recombines TRBV19 with TRBJ2-1; D unresolved. CDR1 LNHDA and CDR2 SQIVND come from the germline V gene (reference sequence). The V and J ends lost 1 base and 5 bases respectively, with 27 bases between them. CDR3 size: 20 residues. Written as DNA, the CDR3 is TGTGCCAGTAGTATAGGGGGTCCCCTGAGAGGCTGGGGTACCGACAATGAGCAGTTCTTC. It yields the protein CASSIGGPLRGWGTDNEQFF. Combining the CDR3 with reference TRBV19 and TRBJ2-1 gives the whole variable domain DGGITQSPKYLFRKEGQNVTLSCEQNLNHDAMYWYRQDPGQGLRLIYYSQIVNDFQKGDIAEGYSVSREKKESFPLTVTSAQKNPTAFYLCASSIGGPLRGWGTDNEQFFGPGTRLTVL.

This chain joins TRBV2 and TRBJ2-7; the D call may be TRBD1 or TRBD2 (5 bases each). This CDR3 region has 12 residues. CDR1 is SNHLY and CDR2 is FYNNEI in the germline V gene. Trimming left V 11 bases short and J 1 base short, with 12 bases between. The CDR3 bases are TGTGCCGGGGGACGGGTGTCCTACGAGCAGTACTTC. Translating it yields CAGGRVSYEQYF.

The chain employs TRBV27 and TRBJ2-1; 12 bases align to TRBD2. In germline, CDR1 is MNHEY, CDR2 SMNVEV (reference sequence). Trimming removed 4 bases from V and 5 bases from J; junction bases left unmatched: 3. The length of the CDR3 is 15 residues. The CDR3 DNA is TGTGCCAGCAGTTCGAGACTAGCGGGGGACAATGAGCAGTTCTTC. It translates to CASSSRLAGDNEQFF.

V gene TRBV11-2 combines with J gene TRBJ2-7, with 9 bases fitting TRBD1. Germline CDR1 and CDR2: SGHAT and FQNNGV. The CDR3 extends over 15 amino acids. The V and J ends lost 8 bases and 2 bases, in that order; junction bases with no gene match: 10. CDR3 in DNA: TGTGCCAGCGCCTCCTGGGGACAGGGTACCTACGAGCAGTACTTC. Residues: CASASWGQGTYEQYF.

V usage is TRBV27 and J usage is TRBJ2-7; TRBD1 matches at 8 bases. V lost 4 bases and J lost 3; bases outside the gene matches: 8. The CDR3 consists of 15 residues. CDR1 is MNHEY and CDR2 is SMNVEV in the germline V gene (reference sequence). CDR3 nucleotides: TGTGCCAGCAGTTCTCGAGCCGGGACAGGCTACGAGCAGTACTTC. It codes for CASSSRAGTGYEQYF.